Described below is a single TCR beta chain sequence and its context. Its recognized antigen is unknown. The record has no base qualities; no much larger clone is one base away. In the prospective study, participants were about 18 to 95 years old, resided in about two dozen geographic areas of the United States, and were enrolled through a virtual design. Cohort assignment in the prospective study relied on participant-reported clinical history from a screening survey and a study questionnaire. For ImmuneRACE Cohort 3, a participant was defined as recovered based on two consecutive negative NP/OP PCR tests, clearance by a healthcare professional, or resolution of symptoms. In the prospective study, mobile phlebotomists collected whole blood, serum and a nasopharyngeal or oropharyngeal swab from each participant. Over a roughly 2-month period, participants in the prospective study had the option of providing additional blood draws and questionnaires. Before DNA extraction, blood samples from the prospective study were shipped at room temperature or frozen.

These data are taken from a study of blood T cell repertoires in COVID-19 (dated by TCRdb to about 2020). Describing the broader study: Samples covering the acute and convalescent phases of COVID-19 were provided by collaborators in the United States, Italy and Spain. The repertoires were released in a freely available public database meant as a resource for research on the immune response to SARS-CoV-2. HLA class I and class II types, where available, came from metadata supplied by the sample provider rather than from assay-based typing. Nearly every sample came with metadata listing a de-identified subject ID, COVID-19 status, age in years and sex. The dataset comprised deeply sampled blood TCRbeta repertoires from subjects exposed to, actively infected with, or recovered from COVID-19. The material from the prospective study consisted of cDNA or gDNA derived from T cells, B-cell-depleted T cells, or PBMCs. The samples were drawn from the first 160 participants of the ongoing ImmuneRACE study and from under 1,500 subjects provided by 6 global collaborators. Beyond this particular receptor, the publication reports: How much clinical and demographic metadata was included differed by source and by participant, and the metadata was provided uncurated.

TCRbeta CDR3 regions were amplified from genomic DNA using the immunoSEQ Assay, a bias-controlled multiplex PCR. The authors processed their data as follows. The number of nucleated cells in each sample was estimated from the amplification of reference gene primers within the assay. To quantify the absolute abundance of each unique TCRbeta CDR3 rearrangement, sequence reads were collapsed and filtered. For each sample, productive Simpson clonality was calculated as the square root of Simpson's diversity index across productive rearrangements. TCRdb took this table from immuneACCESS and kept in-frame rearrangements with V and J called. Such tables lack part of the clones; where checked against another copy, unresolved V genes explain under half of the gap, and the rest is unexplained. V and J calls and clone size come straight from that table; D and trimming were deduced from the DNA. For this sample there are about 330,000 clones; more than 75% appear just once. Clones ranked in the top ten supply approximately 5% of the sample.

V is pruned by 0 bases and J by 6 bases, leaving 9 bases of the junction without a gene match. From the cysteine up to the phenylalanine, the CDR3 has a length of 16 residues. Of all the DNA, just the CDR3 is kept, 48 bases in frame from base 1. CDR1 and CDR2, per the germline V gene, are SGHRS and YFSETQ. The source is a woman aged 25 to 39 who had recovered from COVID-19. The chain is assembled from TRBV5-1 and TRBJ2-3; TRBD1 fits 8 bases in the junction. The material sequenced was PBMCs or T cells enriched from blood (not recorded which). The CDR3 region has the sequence CASSLGLGQGPDTQYF. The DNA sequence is TGCGCCAGCAGCTTGGGGCTCGGACAGGGTCCCGATACGCAGTATTTT.